This TCR beta chain stems from a study of radiotherapy plus CTLA-4 blockade in lung cancer. Study information: Overall, around 18% of patients showed an objective response, while roughly 28% attained disease control.

The V gene lost 4 bases and the J gene lost 0 bases, with 7 bases spanning the gap. Germline loops: CDR1 SGHRS, CDR2 YFSETQ. The CDR3 runs 13 residues. Regarding this clone: Antigen: not known.

Study-level results: TCR clones originating in tumors grew in number in blood after radiotherapy plus ipilimumab.

The assay was immunoSEQ multiplex PCR, and TCRdb's table has in-frame clones only and misses some. The repertoire holds roughly 120,000 clones, with about 80% as singletons. The receptor comes from a human donor with non-small cell lung cancer that progressed on radiotherapy plus ipilimumab. Some clones in this sample may be carry-over from other donors' samples. Sequences were derived from peripheral blood, sampled from a patient treated with radiotherapy plus ipilimumab. The chain has TRBV5-1 and TRBJ1-2; D is uncertain. The CDR3 region is CASSVEANYGYTF. DNA of the CDR3: TGCGCCAGCAGCGTGGAAGCTAACTATGGCTACACCTTC. Variable domain in full (rest from reference TRBV5-1 and TRBJ1-2): KAGVTQTPRYLIKTRGQQVTLSCSPISGHRSVSWYQQTPGQGLQFLFEYFSETQRNKGNFPGRFSGRQFSNSRSEMNVSTLELGDSALYLCASSVEANYGYTFGSGTRLTVV.